The rows below give T cell receptor beta chains drawn from one sample of a study of identical twins. TCRdb re-analysed the 5' RACE reads in MiXCR, keeping a single row per CDR3 protein. Here the sample spans more than 600,000 distinct CDR3 sequences, 18% being singletons. These sequences were also reported in another study, on T cells expressing NK-cell markers.

Material for sequencing was PBMCs. Receptor source: a woman aged 18-30 years in good health. Both conserved end residues are part of each CDR3. Each record gives: J gene, clone size, D gene, V gene, CDR3 length, CDR3 DNA, CDR3 protein. A D gene is named only where the DNA matches it firmly. Size is stated for part of the rows, as once, few or many counts, or as a class when the clone is expanded.

J: TRBJ2-5; size: -; D: TRBD2; V: TRBV20-1; length: 16; DNA: TGCAGTGGGGGGAATTATGTGCTCGGGGGGCAAGAGACCCAGTACTTC; CDR3: CSGGNYVLGGQETQYF
J: TRBJ2-1; size: -; D: TRBD1; V: TRBV24-1; length: 16; DNA: TGTGCCACCAGTGACCCTGGACAGGGGCAAGGGAATGAGCAGTTCTTC; CDR3: CATSDPGQGQGNEQFF
J: TRBJ2-1; size: many; D: TRBD2; V: TRBV5-6; length: 15; DNA: TGTGCCAGCAGCGGAGGGACTAGCGGGTACAATGAGCAGTTCTTC; CDR3: CASSGGTSGYNEQFF
J: TRBJ1-2; size: -; D: TRBD1; V: TRBV3-1; length: 16; DNA: TGTGCCAGCAGCCAACCTAGAGGGACAGCGACCTATGGCTACACCTTC; CDR3: CASSQPRGTATYGYTF
J: TRBJ2-3; size: -; D: TRBD2; V: TRBV20-1; length: 14; DNA: TGCAGTGCTACGCGGGGGGGACCCACAGATACGCAGTATTTT; CDR3: CSATRGGPTDTQYF
J: TRBJ2-5; size: many; D: -; V: TRBV20-1; length: 13; DNA: TGCAGTGCCAAGGGGTCTTCGAGGGAGACCCAGTACTTC; CDR3: CSAKGSSRETQYF
J: TRBJ2-7; size: -; D: TRBD1; V: TRBV6-1; length: 16; DNA: TGTGCCAGCAGTGGGCTGGGGACAGGGAAATCCTACGAGCAGTACTTC; CDR3: CASSGLGTGKSYEQYF
J: TRBJ2-3; size: -; D: -; V: TRBV20-1; length: 16; DNA: TGCAGTGCTAGAGATAGGAAGACAGGATATTCAGATACGCAGTATTTT; CDR3: CSARDRKTGYSDTQYF
J: TRBJ2-1; size: -; D: TRBD1; V: TRBV29-1; length: 13; DNA: TGCAGCGTTGAGGGGACAGGCCACAATGAGCAGTTCTTC; CDR3: CSVEGTGHNEQFF
J: TRBJ1-4; size: -; D: TRBD1; V: TRBV7-6; length: 15; DNA: TGTGCCAGCAGCTTGGGTACAGGGGGGGAGGAAAAACTGTTTTTT; CDR3: CASSLGTGGEEKLFF
J: TRBJ1-2; size: few; D: -; V: TRBV6-2/TRBV6-3; length: 13; DNA: TGTGCCAGCGAAGGCCCAGCTAACTATGGCTACACCTTC; CDR3: CASEGPANYGYTF
J: TRBJ1-6; size: -; D: -; V: TRBV12-3/TRBV12-4; length: 16; DNA: TGTGCCAGCAGTCGGCGGGAGGGCTCCTATAATTCACCCCTCCACTTT; CDR3: CASSRREGSYNSPLHF
J: TRBJ1-2; size: few; D: -; V: TRBV6-1; length: 15; DNA: TGTGCCAGCAGCCCTACAGTTCCTTTGTCGGATGGCTACACCTTC; CDR3: CASSPTVPLSDGYTF
J: TRBJ1-2; size: -; D: -; V: TRBV10-3; length: 12; DNA: TGTGCCATCAGACGGGGGGCTAAGGACTACACCTTC; CDR3: CAIRRGAKDYTF
J: TRBJ1-5; size: -; D: -; V: TRBV20-1; length: 13; DNA: TGCAGTGCTAGTTGGGCTCTTGGGGGGCCCCAGCATTTT; CDR3: CSASWALGGPQHF
J: TRBJ2-7; size: -; D: TRBD1; V: TRBV15; length: 15; DNA: TGTGCCACCAGCACCGACAGGGTTCATTCCTACGAGCAGTACTTC; CDR3: CATSTDRVHSYEQYF
J: TRBJ2-6; size: few; D: -; V: TRBV5-1; length: 15; DNA: TGCGCCAGCAGCTTGGTCGTCGCTGGGGCCAACGTCCTGACTTTC; CDR3: CASSLVVAGANVLTF
J: TRBJ2-1; size: few; D: -; V: TRBV12-3/TRBV12-4; length: 14; DNA: TGTGCCAGCAGTTTGACGAGAACCTACAATGAGCAGTTCTTC; CDR3: CASSLTRTYNEQFF
J: TRBJ2-3; size: once; D: -; V: TRBV5-6; length: 15; DNA: TGTGCCAGCAGCCCGAGTATGAGGCGACCAGATAGGCAGTATTTT; CDR3: CASSPSMRRPDRQYF